Each of the 21 T cell receptor beta chains below was sequenced from the same sample in a study of CD8+ T cells in alopecia areata. In each case, RNA was isolated and then reverse transcribed into cDNA as the sequencing template. Profiled with immunoSEQ multiplex PCR; TCRdb holds only in-frame clones, not every one. In the table there are around 120,000 clones, roughly 50% of which are singletons. The sample taken for sequencing was NKG2D-low CD8+ T cells sorted from blood. The receptors were sampled from a human donor with alopecia areata.

The chain recombines TRBV27 with TRBJ2-5; D unresolved. The CDR3 contains 13 residues. V lost 3 bases to trimming and J lost 3 bases, with 8 bases between them. From germline, CDR1 is MNHEY and CDR2 SMNVEV (reference sequence). As DNA, the CDR3 is TGTGCCAGCAGTTTCGGGTTAAAAGAGACCCAGTACTTC. It is translated as CASSFGLKETQYF.

This clone was counted only a few times. The CDR3 region has the DNA TGCAGCGTTGAAGATGACAGGGCCTATGGCTACACCTTC. Protein product: CSVEDDRAYGYTF. This chain connects TRBV29-1 to TRBJ1-2; 7 positions agree with TRBD1. Per the germline V gene, CDR1 is SQVTM and CDR2 is ANQGSEA. This CDR3 comprises 13 residues. With V trimmed by 0 bases and J by 4 bases, 2 bases remained unmatched.

The genes are TRBV29-1 and TRBJ2-3; D not certain. Trimming removed 3 bases from V and 4 bases from J, with 14 bases in between. Germline V gene lookup returns CDR1 SQVTM and CDR2 ANQGSEA. The CDR3 totals 14 residues. The CDR3 reads CSVEGGIFPDTQYF. The CDR3 bases are TGCAGCGTTGAGGGTGGGATTTTCCCAGATACGCAGTATTTT.

This clone was counted only a few times. CDR3 coding DNA: TGTGCCAGTAACACACCCAAGACACCTATCTGGACAGATACGCAGTATTTT. Translation: CASNTPKTPIWTDTQYF. The rearrangement links TRBV19 to TRBJ2-3; D uncertain. The germline V gene has CDR1 LNHDA and CDR2 SQIVND (reference sequence). The CDR3 covers 17 residues. Trimming shortened V by 7 bases and J by 3 bases, and 23 bases separated the two germline ends. The full variable domain, its missing parts supplied by reference TRBV19 and TRBJ2-3, is DGGITQSPKYLFRKEGQNVTLSCEQNLNHDAMYWYRQDPGQGLRLIYYSQIVNDFQKGDIAEGYSVSREKKESFPLTVTSAQKNPTAFYLCASNTPKTPIWTDTQYFGPGTRLTVL.

V and J are TRBV7-6 and TRBJ1-1; 8 bases agree with TRBD1. Unmatched junction bases numbered 4, after V lost 5 bases and J lost 5 bases. The germline gives CDR1 SGHVS, CDR2 FNYEAQ. CDR3 size: 13 residues. The CDR3 spells CASSIGTGTEAFF. CDR3 bases: TGTGCCAGCAGCATAGGGACAGGAACTGAAGCTTTCTTT.

The chain carries TRBV29-1 and TRBJ2-7, with 8 bases matching TRBD1. Germline V CDR1 and CDR2: SQVTM, ANQGSEA. The CDR3 sequence is 16 residues long. Trimming removed 2 bases from V and 2 bases from J; junction bases left unmatched: 11. DNA for the CDR3: TGCAGCGTTGAAATTCTCGGACAGGGTATTACCTACGAGCAGTACTTC. This translates into CSVEILGQGITYEQYF.

The rearrangement links TRBV27 to TRBJ2-1; D remains ambiguous. Between the trimmed V and J ends, which lost 4 bases and 10 bases, there was a span of 11 bases. The CDR3 consists of 12 residues. The V gene's germline CDR1 is MNHEY and CDR2 SMNVEV (reference sequence). The CDR3 here is CASSSLPEEQFF. CDR3 DNA sequence: TGTGCCAGCAGTTCTCTCCCGGAGGAGCAGTTCTTC.

V and J are TRBV27 and TRBJ1-1, with a possible D match to TRBD1 (6 bases). This CDR3 comprises 15 residues. Germline CDR1 reads MNHEY; CDR2 reads SMNVEV (reference sequence). Trimming stripped 2 bases from V and 1 base from J, with 11 bases between. CDR3 amino acids: CASSLAGTPNTEAFF. The CDR3 DNA is TGTGCCAGCAGTTTAGCCGGGACACCGAACACTGAAGCTTTCTTT.

The CDR3 DNA sequence: TGTGCCAGCAGACAGGTTGGGGAGACCCAGTACTTC. It specifies CASRQVGETQYF. The chain employs TRBV2 and TRBJ2-5; maybe TRBD1 (5 bases). CDR1 and CDR2 from the germline V gene are SNHLY and FYNNEI. The CDR3 consists of 12 residues. The V and J ends lost 6 bases and 5 bases respectively, with 10 bases between them.

This chain joins TRBV9 and TRBJ1-5, with 10 bases identical to TRBD1. V was pared by 4 bases and J by 5 bases, with 3 bases of the junction left unmatched. From germline, CDR1 is SGDLS and CDR2 YYNGEE. This CDR3 has 14 residues. CDR3 amino acids: CASSPGTGDQPQHF. CDR3 nucleotides: TGTGCCAGCAGCCCTGGGACAGGGGATCAGCCCCAGCATTTT.

In its sample, this clone was seen once. J is TRBJ1-2 and V is TRBV6-1, with 7 bases identical to TRBD1. Germline V gene sequence: CDR1 MNHNS, CDR2 SASEGT. V was pared by 2 bases and J by 0 bases, with 9 bases of the junction left unmatched. The CDR3 has 17 residues. CDR3 nucleotide sequence: TGTGCCAGCAGTGAAACGGGTGAGGGGACAGCTAACTATGGCTACACCTTC. Its protein is CASSETGEGTANYGYTF.

This chain connects TRBV6-6 to TRBJ1-1; D not resolved. The germline gives CDR1 MNHNY, CDR2 SVGAGI (reference sequence). V was cut by 7 bases and J by 2 bases, with 14 bases left in between. This CDR3 comprises 14 residues. The CDR3 DNA is TGTGCCAGCACCTTGTACGGCAAAAACACTGAAGCTTTCTTT. Its translation: CASTLYGKNTEAFF.

With regard to this clone: Other nucleotide sequences from this sample produce the same CDR3. The genes are TRBV5-1 and TRBJ1-1, with a tentative D call TRBD1 (5 bases). Germline CDR1 and CDR2: SGHRS and YFSETQ. The CDR3 loop spans 13 amino acids. Trimming stripped 0 bases from V and 3 bases from J, with 6 bases between. The CDR3 region has the DNA TGCGCCAGCAGCTTGGGAGGGGACACTGAAGCTTTCTTT. It encodes CASSLGGDTEAFF.

The chain uses TRBV4-1 and TRBJ2-7; D might be TRBD2 (6 bases). V shed 2 bases and J shed 3 bases, with 11 bases lying between them. Germline assignment: CDR1 MGHRA and CDR2 YSYEKL. The CDR3 is made up of 14 amino acids. The CDR3 nucleotides read TGCGCCAGCAGCCAATCGGAGGGAAACTACGAGCAGTACTTC. This encodes CASSQSEGNYEQYF.

The rearrangement links TRBV29-1 to TRBJ2-2; 9 bases agree with TRBD2. V lost 6 bases to trimming and J lost 6 bases; unmatched junction nucleotides: 8. Germline V gives CDR1 SQVTM, CDR2 ANQGSEA. The CDR3 loop spans 14 amino acids. The chain's CDR3 is CSVAGGRGAGELFF. The CDR3 region has the DNA TGCAGCGTCGCTGGCGGGAGGGGAGCCGGGGAGCTGTTTTTT.

V is TRBV29-1 and J is TRBJ2-3; D gene uncertain. The V gene lost 5 bases and the J gene lost 0 bases, with 15 bases spanning the gap. CDR1 and CDR2 from the germline V gene are SQVTM and ANQGSEA. There are 15 residues in the CDR3. The CDR3, as DNA: TGCAGCGTTATACTTGACTCCGATAGCACAGATACGCAGTATTTT. Protein: CSVILDSDSTDTQYF.

This sequence joins TRBV6-5 and TRBJ2-3, with D unclear. Germline CDR1 reads MNHEY; CDR2 reads SVGAGI. The CDR3 covers 14 residues. The V gene lost 0 bases and the J gene lost 4 bases, with 8 bases spanning the gap. The DNA for the CDR3 is TGTGCCAGCAGTTACTCGTCGGCCTCAGATACGCAGTATTTT. Protein: CASSYSSASDTQYF.

This clone was recorded once. This rearrangement joins TRBV30 to TRBJ2-3, with D hard to call. This CDR3 spans 12 amino acids. V lost 3 bases to trimming and J lost 4 bases, with 8 bases between them. CDR1 and CDR2 (germline): GTSNPN, SVGIG (reference sequence). The CDR3 sequence is CAWSRAADTQYF. DNA of the CDR3: TGTGCCTGGAGCCGGGCCGCAGATACGCAGTATTTT.

This clone showed up just a few times. J is TRBJ2-7 and V is TRBV2; 7 positions agree with TRBD1. The junction had 11 bases not matched to a gene; V was cut back by 4 bases and J by 5 bases. The CDR3 consists of 15 residues. Germline V CDR1 and CDR2: SNHLY, FYNNEI. CDR3 DNA sequence: TGTGCCAGCAGTGGCCCGACAGGGAACGTCGACGAGCAGTACTTC. Protein product: CASSGPTGNVDEQYF. Complete variable domain (other parts from reference TRBV2 and TRBJ2-7): EPEVTQTPSHQVTQMGQEVILRCVPISNHLYFYWYRQILGQKVEFLVSFYNNEISEKSEIFDDQFSVERPDGSNFTLKIRSTKLEDSAMYFCASSGPTGNVDEQYFGPGTRLTVT.

The chain links TRBV29-1 to TRBJ2-3; D uncertain. The CDR3 is made up of 13 amino acids. Trimming pared 3 bases from V and 2 bases from J, leaving 9 bases between. The germline gives CDR1 SQVTM, CDR2 ANQGSEA. CDR3 residues: CSVDRQDTDTQYF. The CDR3 region has the DNA TGCAGCGTTGACCGTCAGGACACAGATACGCAGTATTTT.

V and J are TRBV29-1 and TRBJ2-1; D is unresolved. This CDR3 spans 11 amino acids. The germline V and J ends were trimmed by 5 bases and 9 bases, with 11 bases remaining between them. Germline CDR1 is SQVTM and CDR2 is ANQGSEA. The CDR3 region is CSVRSGPEQFF. In DNA, the CDR3 is TGCAGCGTTCGTTCCGGCCCTGAGCAGTTCTTC.